This T cell receptor beta chain comes out of a study of blood T cell repertoires in COVID-19. This clone occurred once. Authors' analysis steps: Nucleated cell counts were estimated from reference gene primer amplification. Here immunoSEQ multiplex PCR was the method, and the copy in TCRdb shows in-frame clones only, minus some. V, J and clone size are those of that table, while D and trimming were read from the DNA. The repertoire holds some 120,000 clones, with 70% to 90% as singletons. V lost 0 bases and J lost 6, with 9 bases in between. The germline V gene encodes CDR1 SGHKS and CDR2 YYEKEE (reference sequence). This CDR3 region has 13 residues.

The source of this sequence is an elderly woman with acute or convalescent COVID-19. Sequencing was done on a sample of peripheral blood. This sequence joins TRBV5-5 and TRBJ2-5; no definite D call. CDR3 sequence (DNA): TGTGCCAGCAGCTTGGGACATCTCCAGACCCAGTACTTC. This encodes CASSLGHLQTQYF.